This entry lists 20 T cell receptor beta chains sequenced from one sample in a study of T cells in Graves' hyperthyroidism and ophthalmopathy. TCR beta CDR3 sequences were amplified from RNA transcripts. First-round RT-PCR targeting the TCR CDR3 was performed with the HTBI primer set. From the multiplex PCR reads, TCRdb called clonotypes with MiXCR, one entry per CDR3 protein. This sample yields approximately 610,000 distinct CDR3 sequences, of which roughly 14% are seen a single time; 3.5% to 4.5% belongs to the top ten. Source material: blood. All receptors come from a woman aged 40 to 50 with Graves' ophthalmopathy.

This chain connects TRBV28 to TRBJ2-7, with D unresolved. CDR3 length: 14 amino acids. V gave up 6 bases and J gave up 3 bases, with 15 bases separating them. From germline, CDR1 is MDHEN and CDR2 SYDVKM. Here the CDR3 DNA reads TGTGCCAGCAGCCTCAGTCACCGAATCTACGAGCAGTACTTC. It yields the protein CASSLSHRIYEQYF.

This chain connects TRBV12-3 or TRBV12-4 to TRBJ2-7, with 11 positions matching TRBD2. J gave up 7 bases and V 4 bases, and 12 bases lay outside the gene matches. CDR3 size: 16 residues. CDR3 amino acids: CASSSGVAGGLREQYF. As DNA, the CDR3 is TGTGCCAGCAGTTCCGGGGTAGCGGGAGGGTTGCGGGAGCAGTACTTC.

This clonotype came up many times. The gene calls are TRBV11-2 and TRBJ2-5; a possible D gene is TRBD2 (5 bases). V was pared by 4 bases and J by 2 bases, with 11 bases between. CDR3 length: 14 amino acids. Germline V gene data show CDR1 as SGHAT and CDR2 as FQNNGV. The CDR3 bases are TGTGCCAGCAGCTCGAGGACTTTTCAAGAGACCCAGTACTTC. Amino acids: CASSSRTFQETQYF. Full variable domain (rest looked up from reference TRBV11-2 and TRBJ2-5): EAGVAQSPRYKIIEKRQSVAFWCNPISGHATLYWYQQILGQGPKLLIQFQNNGVVDDSQLPKDRFSAERLKGVDSTLKIQPAKLEDSAVYLCASSSRTFQETQYFGPGTRLLVL.

This clonotype was seen ten or more times. This chain uses TRBV9 with TRBJ2-2; D remains ambiguous. The CDR3 contains 15 residues. The V end lost 3 bases, the J end lost 6 bases, and 15 bases lay between the germline ends. Germline assignment: CDR1 SGDLS and CDR2 YYNGEE. As DNA, the CDR3 is TGTGCCAGCAGCGCCTTCTGGGAATCGGCCGGGGAGCTGTTTTTT. It codes for CASSAFWESAGELFF.

In its sample, this clonotype was seen many times. The chain has TRBV5-1 and TRBJ1-1, with 12 positions matching TRBD1. The ends lost 4 bases at V and 4 bases at J; junction bases unmatched: 14. CDR1 is SGHRS, CDR2 YFSETQ, per germline. This CDR3 has 18 residues. The CDR3 loop is CASSIDPGQGAMSTEAFF. In nucleotides, the CDR3 is TGCGCCAGCAGCATCGACCCGGGACAGGGGGCGATGAGCACTGAAGCTTTCTTT.

The table lists this clonotype with many counts. This sequence joins TRBV7-2 and TRBJ2-2, with a weak D call TRBD2 (5 bases). Looked up from germline, CDR1 is SGHTA and CDR2 is FQGNSA. The CDR3 sequence is 13 residues long. V was pared by 6 bases and J by 6 bases, with 11 bases between. CDR3 in amino acids: CASSTRRSGELFF. In nucleotides, the CDR3 is TGTGCCAGCAGTACTAGACGGTCCGGGGAGCTGTTTTTT.

This chain connects TRBV9 to TRBJ2-5; D remains ambiguous. The CDR3 is made up of 15 amino acids. Trimming stripped 0 bases from V and 1 base from J, with 10 bases between. Germline values: CDR1 SGDLS, CDR2 YYNGEE. The CDR3 reads CASSVGAQSQETQYF. CDR3 DNA: TGTGCCAGCAGCGTAGGGGCACAGAGCCAAGAGACCCAGTACTTC.

The chain combines TRBV30 with TRBJ1-2; D not certain. Between the trimmed V and J ends, which lost 4 bases and 4 bases, there was a span of 10 bases. This CDR3 comprises 12 residues. Per germline, CDR1 GTSNPN and CDR2 SVGIG (reference sequence). The DNA of the CDR3 is TGTGCCTGGACCATAGAGCCCTATGGCTACACCTTC. This encodes CAWTIEPYGYTF.

The chain couples TRBV12-3 or TRBV12-4 to TRBJ1-5, with a tentative D call TRBD1 (5 bases). V lost 3 bases, J lost 5 bases, and 11 bases lay in between. CDR3 length: 14 amino acids. The CDR3, as DNA: TGTGCCAGCAGTTTCTCGGCAGGGTATCAGCCCCAGCATTTT. Translating it yields CASSFSAGYQPQHF.

This clonotype has at least ten counts. The CDR3 is CASSLLTERTEAFF. In DNA, the CDR3 is TGTGCCAGCAGTTTACTTACAGAGCGCACTGAAGCTTTCTTT. The chain carries TRBV27 and TRBJ1-1; D call uncertain. The CDR3 sequence is 14 residues long. Germline V lookup: CDR1 MNHEY, CDR2 SMNVEV (reference sequence). The ends were cut back, 2 bases at V and 4 bases at J, with 11 bases in the middle.

This chain links TRBV19 with TRBJ1-1; no reliable D call. CDR3 length: 14 amino acids. Germline loops: CDR1 LNHDA, CDR2 SQIVND (reference sequence). The ends were cut back, 5 bases at V and 3 bases at J, with 13 bases in the middle. CDR3 in DNA: TGTGCCAGTAGTCCTAGGGATTTGGACACTGAAGCTTTCTTT. This translates into CASSPRDLDTEAFF.

The table lists this clonotype with many counts. The chain uses TRBV20-1 and TRBJ2-5; the D is unclear. The germline V and J ends were trimmed by 1 base and 1 base, with 10 bases remaining between them. This CDR3 contains 14 residues. Germline V gene data show CDR1 as DFQATT and CDR2 as SNEGSKA (reference sequence). In nucleotides, the CDR3 is TGCAGTGCTAGAGTCAGCCGGGCCCAAGAGACCCAGTACTTC. Its translation is CSARVSRAQETQYF.

This clonotype was recorded many times. The chain is built from TRBV28 and TRBJ2-4; D gene uncertain. Trimming took off 5 bases at V and 10 bases at J, with 12 bases between the two ends. This CDR3 region has 12 residues. CDR1 is MDHEN, CDR2 SYDVKM, per germline. The CDR3 loop reads CASSPYEQIQYF. The CDR3 DNA follows: TGTGCCAGCAGTCCTTACGAACAGATTCAGTACTTC.

This clonotype was detected ten times or more. This chain connects TRBV12-3 or TRBV12-4 to TRBJ2-7, with 10 bases identical to TRBD1. V shed 3 bases and J 3 bases; nucleotides not matched to a gene: 8. The CDR3 spans 16 residues. The CDR3 loop is CASSFAPGQGNYEQYF. CDR3 in DNA: TGTGCCAGCAGTTTCGCTCCGGGACAGGGGAACTACGAGCAGTACTTC.

This clonotype has a handful of counts. The rearrangement joins TRBV10-3 to TRBJ2-2, with 10 positions matching TRBD2. Germline V gives CDR1 ENHRY, CDR2 SYGVKD. Trimming took 10 bases from V and 3 from J; bases not matched to a gene: 5. The CDR3 covers 14 residues. The CDR3 reads CASQGLADTGELFF. CDR3 DNA: TGTGCCAGCCAAGGACTAGCGGACACCGGGGAGCTGTTTTTT.

This clonotype was detected ten times or more. The CDR3 reads CASSYPQGTEQYF. CDR3 nucleotides: TGTGCCAGTAGTTATCCTCAAGGGACCGAGCAGTACTTC. This rearrangement joins TRBV19 to TRBJ2-7; D is perhaps TRBD1 or TRBD2 (5 bases each). Trimming took off 5 bases at V and 6 bases at J, with 14 bases between the two ends. The CDR3 loop spans 13 amino acids. CDR1 is LNHDA, CDR2 SQIVND, per germline (reference sequence). Variable domain in full (rest from reference TRBV19 and TRBJ2-7): DGGITQSPKYLFRKEGQNVTLSCEQNLNHDAMYWYRQDPGQGLRLIYYSQIVNDFQKGDIAEGYSVSREKKESFPLTVTSAQKNPTAFYLCASSYPQGTEQYFGPGTRLTVT.

This clonotype has at least ten counts. V and J are TRBV4-1 and TRBJ2-5, with TRBD1 identical over 10 bases. Germline V CDR1 and CDR2: MGHRA, YSYEKL. CDR3 length: 17 amino acids. With V trimmed by 3 bases and J by 3 bases, 10 bases remained unmatched. The CDR3 nucleotides are TGCGCCAGCAGCCAGGGGGACAGGGGAAATGGAGAAGAGACCCAGTACTTC. This codes for CASSQGDRGNGEETQYF.

The chain combines TRBV6-5 with TRBJ2-5; D not resolved. Germline V gene lookup returns CDR1 MNHEY and CDR2 SVGAGI. Trimming shortened V by 2 bases and J by 5 bases, and 12 bases separated the two germline ends. The CDR3 is 14 amino acids. The CDR3 loop is CASSYVVGWETQYF. For the CDR3, the DNA is TGTGCCAGCAGTTACGTGGTGGGTTGGGAGACCCAGTACTTC.

In this sample, this clonotype turned up a few times. The chain uses TRBV12-3 or TRBV12-4 and TRBJ1-2, with D maybe TRBD1 (6 bases). CDR3 length: 14 amino acids. V lost 3 bases, J lost 4 bases, and 12 bases lay in between. CDR3 DNA sequence: TGTGCCAGCAGTTTCGTCAGCAGGGGCTATGGCTACACCTTC. Encoded protein: CASSFVSRGYGYTF.

This clonotype showed up many times. The V gene is TRBV7-2, the J gene TRBJ2-7, with D unresolved. The germline gives CDR1 SGHTA, CDR2 FQGNSA. The germline V and J ends were trimmed by 2 bases and 2 bases, with 10 bases remaining between them. The CDR3 has 14 amino acids. The CDR3: CASSLIGSTYEQYF. CDR3 sequence (DNA): TGTGCCAGCAGCTTAATTGGCTCGACCTACGAGCAGTACTTC.